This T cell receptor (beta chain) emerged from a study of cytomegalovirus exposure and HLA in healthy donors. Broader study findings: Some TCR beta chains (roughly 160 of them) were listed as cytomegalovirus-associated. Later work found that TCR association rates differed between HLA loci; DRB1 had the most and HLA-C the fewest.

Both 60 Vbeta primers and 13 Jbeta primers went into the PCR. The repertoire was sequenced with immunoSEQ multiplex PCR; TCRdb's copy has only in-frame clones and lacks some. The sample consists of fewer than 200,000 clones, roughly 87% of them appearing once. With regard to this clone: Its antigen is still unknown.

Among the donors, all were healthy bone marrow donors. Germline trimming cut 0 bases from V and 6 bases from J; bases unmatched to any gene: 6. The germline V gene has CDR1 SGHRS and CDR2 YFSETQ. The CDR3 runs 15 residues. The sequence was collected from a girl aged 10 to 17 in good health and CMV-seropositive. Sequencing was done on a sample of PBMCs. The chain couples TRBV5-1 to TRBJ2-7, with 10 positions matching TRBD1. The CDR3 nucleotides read TGCGCCAGCAGCTTGGGGACAGGGGGTGCCGGCGAGCAGTACTTC. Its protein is CASSLGTGGAGEQYF. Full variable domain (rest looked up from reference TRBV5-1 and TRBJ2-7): KAGVTQTPRYLIKTRGQQVTLSCSPISGHRSVSWYQQTPGQGLQFLFEYFSETQRNKGNFPGRFSGRQFSNSRSEMNVSTLELGDSALYLCASSLGTGGAGEQYFGPGTRLTVT.